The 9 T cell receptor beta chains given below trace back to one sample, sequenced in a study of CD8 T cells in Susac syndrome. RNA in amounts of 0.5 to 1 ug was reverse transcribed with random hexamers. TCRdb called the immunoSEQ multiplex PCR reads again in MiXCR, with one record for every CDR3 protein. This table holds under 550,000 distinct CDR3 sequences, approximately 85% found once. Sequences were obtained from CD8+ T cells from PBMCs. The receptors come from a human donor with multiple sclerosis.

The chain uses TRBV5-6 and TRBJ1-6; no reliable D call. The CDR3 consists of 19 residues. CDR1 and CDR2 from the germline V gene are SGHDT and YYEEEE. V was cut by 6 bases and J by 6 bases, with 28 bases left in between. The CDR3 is CASNSLRRGPESGNSPLHF. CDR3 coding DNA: TGTGCCAGCAACTCCCTCAGGCGTGGACCCGAATCCGGTAATTCACCCCTCCACTTT. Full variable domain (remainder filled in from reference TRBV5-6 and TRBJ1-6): DAGVTQSPTHLIKTRGQQVTLRCSPKSGHDTVSWYQQALGQGPQFIFQYYEEEERQRGNFPDRFSGHQFPNYSSELNVNALLLGDSALYLCASNSLRRGPESGNSPLHFGNGTRLTVT.

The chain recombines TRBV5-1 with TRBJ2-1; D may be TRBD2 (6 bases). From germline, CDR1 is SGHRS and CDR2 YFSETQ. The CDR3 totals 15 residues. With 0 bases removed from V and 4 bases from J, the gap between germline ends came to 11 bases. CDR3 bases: TGCGCCAGCAGCTTGGACGGGAGCCTTTACAATGAGCAGTTCTTC. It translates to CASSLDGSLYNEQFF.

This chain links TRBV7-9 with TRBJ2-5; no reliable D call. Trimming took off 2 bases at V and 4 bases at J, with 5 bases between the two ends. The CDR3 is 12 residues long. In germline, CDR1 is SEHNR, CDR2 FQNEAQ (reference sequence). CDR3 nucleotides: TGTGCCAGCAGCTTACAGAGAGAGACCCAGTACTTC. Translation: CASSLQRETQYF. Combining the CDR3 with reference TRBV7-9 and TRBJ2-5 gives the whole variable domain DTGVSQNPRHKITKRGQNVTFRCDPISEHNRLYWYRQTLGQGPEFLTYFQNEAQLEKSRLLSDRFSAERPKGSFSTLEIQRTEQGDSAMYLCASSLQRETQYFGPGTRLLVL.

The CDR3 sequence: CASSEPEIQPQHF. For the CDR3, the DNA is TGTGCCAGCAGTGAACCGGAGATTCAGCCCCAGCATTTT. This chain uses TRBV6-1 with TRBJ1-5, with unresolved D. V lost 2 bases and J lost 6, with 8 bases in between. The CDR3 totals 13 residues. The germline gives CDR1 MNHNS, CDR2 SASEGT.

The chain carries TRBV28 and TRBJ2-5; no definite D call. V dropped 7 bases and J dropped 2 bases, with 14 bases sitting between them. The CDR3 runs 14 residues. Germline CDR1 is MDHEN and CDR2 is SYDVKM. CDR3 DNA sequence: TGTGCCAGCACACTAAGCTCTAGACAAGAGACCCAGTACTTC. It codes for CASTLSSRQETQYF.

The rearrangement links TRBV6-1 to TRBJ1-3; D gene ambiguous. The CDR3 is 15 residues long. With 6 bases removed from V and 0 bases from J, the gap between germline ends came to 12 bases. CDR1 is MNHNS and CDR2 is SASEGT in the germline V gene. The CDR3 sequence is CASSSDTNSGNTIYF. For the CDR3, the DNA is TGTGCCAGCAGCTCCGACACCAACTCTGGAAACACCATATATTTT.

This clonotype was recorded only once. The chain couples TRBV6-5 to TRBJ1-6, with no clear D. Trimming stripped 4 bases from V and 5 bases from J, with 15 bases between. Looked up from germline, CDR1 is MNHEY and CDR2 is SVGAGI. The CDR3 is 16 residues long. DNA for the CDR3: TGTGCCAGCAGTTCCGGGTTCGGGGAGAATAATTCACCCCTCCACTTT. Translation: CASSSGFGENNSPLHF.

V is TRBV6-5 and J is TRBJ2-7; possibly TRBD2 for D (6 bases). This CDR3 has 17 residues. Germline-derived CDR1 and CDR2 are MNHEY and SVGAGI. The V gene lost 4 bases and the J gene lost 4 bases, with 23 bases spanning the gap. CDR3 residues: CASSSQGYQTRRYEQYF. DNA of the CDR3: TGTGCCAGCAGTTCTCAAGGTTACCAGACTAGAAGGTACGAGCAGTACTTC.

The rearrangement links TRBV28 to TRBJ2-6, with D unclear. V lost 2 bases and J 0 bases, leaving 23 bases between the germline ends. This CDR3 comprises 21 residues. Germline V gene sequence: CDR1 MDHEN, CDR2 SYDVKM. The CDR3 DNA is TGTGCCAGCAGTTTAGTGTCCCTTAAGCCGTCAGACGCCTCTGGGGCCAACGTCCTGACTTTC. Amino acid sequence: CASSLVSLKPSDASGANVLTF. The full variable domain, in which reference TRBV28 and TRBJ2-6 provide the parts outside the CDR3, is DVKVTQSSRYLVKRTGEKVFLECVQDMDHENMFWYRQDPGLGLRLIYFSYDVKMKEKGDIPEGYSVSREKKERFSLILESASTNQTSMYLCASSLVSLKPSDASGANVLTFGAGSRLTVL.